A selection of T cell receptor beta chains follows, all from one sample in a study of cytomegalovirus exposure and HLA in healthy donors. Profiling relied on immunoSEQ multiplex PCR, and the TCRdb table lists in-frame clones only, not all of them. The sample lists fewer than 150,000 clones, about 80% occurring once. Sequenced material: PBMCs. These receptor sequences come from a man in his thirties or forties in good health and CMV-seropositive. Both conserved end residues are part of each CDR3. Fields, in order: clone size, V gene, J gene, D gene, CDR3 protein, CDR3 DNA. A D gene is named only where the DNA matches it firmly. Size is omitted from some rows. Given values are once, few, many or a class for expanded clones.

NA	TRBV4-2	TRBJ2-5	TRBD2	CASSQGPSGGAGVETQYF	TGTGCCAGCAGCCAAGGCCCCAGCGGGGGGGCCGGTGTAGAGACCCAGTACTTC
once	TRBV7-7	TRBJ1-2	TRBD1	CASSPIPGGEVLAF	TGTGCCAGCAGCCCCATCCCAGGGGGCGAGGTTCTTGCCTTC
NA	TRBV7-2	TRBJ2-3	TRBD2	CASSLTGGLRDTQYF	TGTGCCAGCAGCTTAACGGGGGGGCTCAGGGATACGCAGTATTTT
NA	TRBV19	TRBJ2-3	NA	CASSISDWDTQYF	TGTGCCAGTAGTATCTCGGACTGGGATACGCAGTATTTT
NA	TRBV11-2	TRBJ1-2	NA	CASSFDGGYGYTF	TGTGCCAGCAGCTTCGACGGCGGGTACGGCTACACCTTC
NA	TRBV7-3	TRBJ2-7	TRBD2	CASSPPGQTSGSYEQYF	TGTGCCAGCAGCCCCCCGGGACAGACTAGCGGGAGCTACGAGCAGTACTTC
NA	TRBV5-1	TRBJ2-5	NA	CASSFREETQYF	TGCGCCAGCAGTTTCCGGGAAGAGACCCAGTACTTC
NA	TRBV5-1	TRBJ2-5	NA	CASGIMETQYF	TGCGCCAGCGGCATCATGGAGACCCAGTACTTC
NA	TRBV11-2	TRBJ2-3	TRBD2	CASSPNLLAGEGTDTQYF	TGTGCCAGCAGCCCCAATCTACTAGCGGGAGAAGGCACAGATACGCAGTATTTT
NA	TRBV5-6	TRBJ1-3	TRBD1	CASSLGRDRGQGRGNTIYF	TGTGCCAGCAGCTTGGGCCGGGACAGGGGGCAAGGAAGGGGAAACACCATATATTTT
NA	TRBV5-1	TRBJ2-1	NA	CASSTGFSSNEQFF	TGCGCCAGCAGCACGGGATTCAGTAGCAATGAGCAGTTCTTC
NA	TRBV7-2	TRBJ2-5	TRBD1	CASSSRDRGFQETQYF	TGTGCCAGCAGCTCCCGGGACAGGGGCTTTCAAGAGACCCAGTACTTC
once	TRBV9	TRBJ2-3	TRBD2	CASSVAGLAGDTQYF	TGTGCCAGCAGCGTAGCTGGACTAGCTGGCGATACGCAGTATTTT
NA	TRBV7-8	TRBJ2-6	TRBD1	CASSADRATGANVLTF	TGTGCCAGCAGCGCGGACAGGGCGACTGGGGCCAACGTCCTGACTTTC
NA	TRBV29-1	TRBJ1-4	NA	CSAGIPNEKLFF	TGCAGCGCCGGGATCCCTAATGAAAAACTGTTTTTT
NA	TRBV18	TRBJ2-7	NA	CASSPTDSSYEQYF	TGTGCCAGCTCACCGACGGACAGCTCCTACGAGCAGTACTTC
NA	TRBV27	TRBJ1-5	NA	CASNMEYSNQPQHF	TGTGCCAGCAACATGGAGTATAGCAATCAGCCCCAGCATTTT
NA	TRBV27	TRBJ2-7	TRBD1	CASSERRGSYEQYF	TGTGCCAGCAGTGAACGCAGGGGGTCCTACGAGCAGTACTTC
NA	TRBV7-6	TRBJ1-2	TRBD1	CASSTRTGQGGYGYTF	TGTGCCAGCAGCACACGGACGGGACAGGGGGGATATGGCTACACCTTC
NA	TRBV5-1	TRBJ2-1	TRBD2	CASSLELAGNNEQFF	TGCGCCAGCAGCTTGGAACTAGCGGGGAACAATGAGCAGTTCTTC